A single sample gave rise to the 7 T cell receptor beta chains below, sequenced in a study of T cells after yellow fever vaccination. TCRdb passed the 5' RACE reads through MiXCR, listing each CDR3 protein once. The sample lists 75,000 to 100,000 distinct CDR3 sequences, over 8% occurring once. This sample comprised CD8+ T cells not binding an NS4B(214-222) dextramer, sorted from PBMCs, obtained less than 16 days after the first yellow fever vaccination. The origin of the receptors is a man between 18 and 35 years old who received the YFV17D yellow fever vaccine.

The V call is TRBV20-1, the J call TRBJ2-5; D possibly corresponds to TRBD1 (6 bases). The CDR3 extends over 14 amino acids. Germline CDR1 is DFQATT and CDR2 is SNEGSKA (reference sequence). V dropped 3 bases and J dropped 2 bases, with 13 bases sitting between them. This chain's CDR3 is CSASTGMRQETQYF. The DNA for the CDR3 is TGCAGTGCTAGCACAGGGATGAGGCAAGAGACCCAGTACTTC.

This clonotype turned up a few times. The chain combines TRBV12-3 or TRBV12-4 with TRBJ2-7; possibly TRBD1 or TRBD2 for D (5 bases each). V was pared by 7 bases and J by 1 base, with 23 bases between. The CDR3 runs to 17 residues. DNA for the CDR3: TGTGCCAGCAATTCTTTTGGGGGTCGTGCTAGGTCCTACGAGCAGTACGTC. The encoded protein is CASNSFGGRARSYEQYV.

The CDR3 region has the DNA TGTGCCAGTAGTCCATCAGGGTATGGCTACACCTTC. The encoded protein is CASSPSGYGYTF. V gene TRBV19 combines with J gene TRBJ1-2; D perhaps matches TRBD1 (5 bases). Germline V gene lookup returns CDR1 LNHDA and CDR2 SQIVND (reference sequence). V lost 5 bases to trimming and J lost 5 bases, with 9 bases between them. CDR3 size: 12 residues.

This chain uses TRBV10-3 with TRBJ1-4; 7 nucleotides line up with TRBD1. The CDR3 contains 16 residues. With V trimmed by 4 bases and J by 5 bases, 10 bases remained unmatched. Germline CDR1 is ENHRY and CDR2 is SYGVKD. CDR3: CAISVKGDRVNEKLFF. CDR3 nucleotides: TGTGCCATCAGTGTAAAGGGGGACAGAGTAAATGAAAAACTGTTTTTT.

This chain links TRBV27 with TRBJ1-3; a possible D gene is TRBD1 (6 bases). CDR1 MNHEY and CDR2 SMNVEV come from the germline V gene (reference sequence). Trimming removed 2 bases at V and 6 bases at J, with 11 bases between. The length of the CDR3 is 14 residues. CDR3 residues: CASSLTGLQNTIYF. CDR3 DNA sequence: TGTGCCAGCAGTTTAACAGGGTTACAAAACACCATATATTTT.

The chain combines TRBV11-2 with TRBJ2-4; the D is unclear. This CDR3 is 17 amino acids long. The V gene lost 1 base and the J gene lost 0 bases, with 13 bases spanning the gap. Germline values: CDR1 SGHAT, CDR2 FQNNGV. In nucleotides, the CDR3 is TGTGCCAGCAGCTTAGTTCAGGCAGGTTTAGCCAAAAACATTCAGTACTTC. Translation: CASSLVQAGLAKNIQYF.

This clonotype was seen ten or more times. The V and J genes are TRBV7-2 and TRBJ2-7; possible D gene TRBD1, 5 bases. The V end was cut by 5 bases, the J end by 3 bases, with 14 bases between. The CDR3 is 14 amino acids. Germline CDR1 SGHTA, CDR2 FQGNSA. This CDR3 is CASSPLGASYEQYF. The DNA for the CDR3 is TGTGCCAGCAGCCCTCTAGGGGCTAGCTACGAGCAGTACTTC.